These T cell receptor beta chains were read from a single sample in a study of blood T cell repertoires in COVID-19. Profiled with immunoSEQ multiplex PCR; TCRdb holds only in-frame clones, not every one. The repertoire holds 250,000 or so clones, with roughly four fifths as singletons. The sequencing input was peripheral blood. These receptors all stem from a man aged 80 or over with acute or convalescent COVID-19. Both conserved end residues are part of each CDR3. Expanded clones get a size class; other rows say once, few or many, or leave the size out.

j_gene | abundance | v_gene | CDR3aa
TRBJ1-5 | NA | TRBV7-2 | CASSAGLSRPQHF
TRBJ1-4 | NA | TRBV5-6 | CASSLRGQGNEKLFF
TRBJ1-4 | NA | TRBV25-1 | CASSEEGPGEKLFF
TRBJ2-7 | NA | TRBV18 | CASSRLLSSYEQYF
TRBJ1-2 | NA | TRBV5-4 | CASSNLQLHTPGQGFYGYTF
TRBJ2-1 | NA | TRBV6-6 | CASSYPRTRSNEQFF
TRBJ1-4 | NA | TRBV4-1 | CASSQATLRELNEKLFF
TRBJ1-5 | NA | TRBV28 | CASRISDRVYSNQPQHF
TRBJ2-3 | few | TRBV7-2 | CASSWLGSGITDTQYF
TRBJ1-1 | NA | TRBV19 | CASSSGLQGSRNTEAFF
TRBJ2-3 | NA | TRBV18 | CASSPLKPGHLSTDTQYF
TRBJ1-6 | NA | TRBV5-1 | CASSFRQGDNSPLHF
TRBJ2-2 | NA | TRBV4-1 | CASSLSAGGIGELFF
TRBJ2-6 | NA | TRBV5-1 | CASSPPTGAGANVLTF
TRBJ1-2 | NA | TRBV19 | CASRGTDPNYGYTF
TRBJ2-7 | NA | TRBV7-3 | CASSPGRSSGKHEQYF
TRBJ1-5 | few | TRBV19 | CAGGQGNQPQHF
TRBJ1-2 | few | TRBV5-1 | CASSLRDREHGYTF
TRBJ2-7 | few | TRBV19 | CASSLAQGPLDEQYF
TRBJ2-3 | NA | TRBV12-5 | CASGLLGLFGGTDTQYF
TRBJ2-7 | NA | TRBV7-9 | CASSLQGLGGEQYF
TRBJ1-2 | NA | TRBV5-1 | CASRAGANYGYTF
TRBJ2-1 | NA | TRBV28 | CASSLASGGAYNEQFF
TRBJ2-7 | NA | TRBV28 | CASSLPHGGEQYF
TRBJ1-3 | NA | TRBV15 | CATSVTGSRNTIYF
TRBJ1-6 | NA | TRBV28 | CASSSRRRSSYNSPLHF
TRBJ2-6 | NA | TRBV3-1/TRBV3-2 | CASSQERESSGANVLTF
TRBJ1-3 | NA | TRBV7-9 | CASSLARTGPGNTIYF
TRBJ2-3 | NA | TRBV5-1 | CASRRDTDTQYF
TRBJ1-2 | NA | TRBV4-2 | CASSQVGRKSQAYGYTF
TRBJ2-7 | NA | TRBV10-3 | CAISGNRESEQYF
TRBJ1-5 | NA | TRBV19 | CASSGTGYSNQPQHF
TRBJ1-1 | NA | TRBV27 | CASSLSGSHQPAFF
TRBJ1-6 | NA | TRBV28 | CASRRGYNSPLHF
TRBJ2-4 | NA | TRBV5-1 | CASSLSTGGSIQYF
TRBJ1-5 | NA | TRBV6-1 | CASSELDTHF
TRBJ2-2 | NA | TRBV19 | CASSLAGGNTGELFF
TRBJ1-2 | NA | TRBV7-3 | CASSKLLEAPDGYTF
TRBJ2-6 | NA | TRBV7-2 | CASRIAGNSGANVLTF
TRBJ1-2 | NA | TRBV19 | CASSIESGTTFYGYTF
TRBJ1-5 | NA | TRBV7-2 | CASSSQGGKQPQHF
TRBJ1-2 | NA | TRBV7-9 | CASSPGGGGWYGYTF
TRBJ2-7 | NA | TRBV18 | CASYHGLGASGRPTTPYEQYF
TRBJ2-7 | few | TRBV18 | CASSPSGQPSGDF
TRBJ2-5 | few | TRBV30 | CAWSRGSEGETQYF
TRBJ2-1 | NA | TRBV9 | CASSGSSGRSEQFF
TRBJ1-5 | NA | TRBV7-8 | CASSQGGGQRNQPQHF
TRBJ1-5 | NA | TRBV28 | CASSLFGGNQPQHF
TRBJ1-2 | once | TRBV3-1/TRBV3-2 | CASSQEGAGGYTF
TRBJ2-7 | NA | TRBV20-1 | CSASNPGGPYEQYF
TRBJ2-3 | NA | TRBV9 | CASSVALSGSRDTQYF
TRBJ2-7 | NA | TRBV5-4 | CASSPSGGSSSYEQYF
TRBJ1-2 | few | TRBV27 | CASSGSGQGAWYGYTF
TRBJ1-5 | NA | TRBV2 | CASSEEGIPGEPQHF
TRBJ2-4 | NA | TRBV4-1 | CASSQDYPQTVLAKNIQYF